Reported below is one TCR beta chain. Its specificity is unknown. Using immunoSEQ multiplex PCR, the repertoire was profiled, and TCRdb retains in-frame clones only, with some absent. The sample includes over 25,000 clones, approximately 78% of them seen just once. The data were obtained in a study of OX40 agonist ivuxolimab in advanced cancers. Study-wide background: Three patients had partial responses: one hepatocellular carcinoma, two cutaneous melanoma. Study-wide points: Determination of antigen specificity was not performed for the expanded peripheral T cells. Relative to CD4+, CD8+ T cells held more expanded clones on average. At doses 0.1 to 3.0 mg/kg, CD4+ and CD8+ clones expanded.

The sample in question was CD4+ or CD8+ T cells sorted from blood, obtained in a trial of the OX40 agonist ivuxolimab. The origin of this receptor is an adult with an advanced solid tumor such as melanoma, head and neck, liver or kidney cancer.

CDR3 coding DNA: TGCGCCAGCAGCCAACGCGGGGATAGAAACACCATATATTTT. It encodes CASSQRGDRNTIYF. This chain connects TRBV4-1 to TRBJ1-3; D gene unclear. V lost 2 bases and J lost 5, with 10 bases in between. Germline V gene data show CDR1 as MGHRA and CDR2 as YSYEKL. The CDR3 runs 14 residues.